This TCR beta chain was documented in a study of blood T cell repertoires in COVID-19. Measured with immunoSEQ multiplex PCR; TCRdb has only the in-frame clones, and not every one. The sample lists roughly 250,000 clones, less than 85% seen once, with 4.9% in the top ten. The specimen was peripheral blood. This clonotype originated in an elderly woman with active or convalescent COVID-19.

CDR3 residues: CASMLAGDNTGELFF. DNA for the CDR3: TGTGCCAGCATGCTAGCGGGGGATAACACCGGGGAGCTGTTTTTT. The J gene is TRBJ2-2, the V gene TRBV7-9, with TRBD2 matching 10 bases. V lost 7 bases and J lost 2; bases outside the gene matches: 4. Germline assignment: CDR1 SEHNR and CDR2 FQNEAQ (reference sequence). CDR3 length: 15 amino acids.